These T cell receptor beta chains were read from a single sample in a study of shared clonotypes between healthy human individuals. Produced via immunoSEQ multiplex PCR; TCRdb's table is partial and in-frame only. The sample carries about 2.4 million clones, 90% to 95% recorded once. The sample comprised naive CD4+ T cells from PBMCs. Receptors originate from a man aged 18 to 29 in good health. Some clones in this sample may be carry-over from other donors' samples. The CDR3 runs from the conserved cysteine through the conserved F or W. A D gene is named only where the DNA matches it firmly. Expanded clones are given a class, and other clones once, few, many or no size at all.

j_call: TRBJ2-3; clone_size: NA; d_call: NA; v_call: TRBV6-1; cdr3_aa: CASRGAMQDTQYF
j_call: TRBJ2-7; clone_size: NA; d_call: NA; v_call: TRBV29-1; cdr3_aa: CSVAAVYEQYF
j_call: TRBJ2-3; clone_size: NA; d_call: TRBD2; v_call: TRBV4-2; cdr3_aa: CASTSLSGSENTQYF
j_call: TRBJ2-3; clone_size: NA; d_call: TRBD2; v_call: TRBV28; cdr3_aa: CASSPAGTRGTDTQYF
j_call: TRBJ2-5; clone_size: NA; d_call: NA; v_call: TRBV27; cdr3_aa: CASSTWPSVQETQYF
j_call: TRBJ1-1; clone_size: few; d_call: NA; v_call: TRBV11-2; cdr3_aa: CASSLASSGTEAFF
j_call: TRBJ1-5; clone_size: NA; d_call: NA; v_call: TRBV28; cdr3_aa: CASSLPGREQHF
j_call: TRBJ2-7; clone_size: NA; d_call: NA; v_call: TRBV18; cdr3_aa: CASSPTTAPYEQYF
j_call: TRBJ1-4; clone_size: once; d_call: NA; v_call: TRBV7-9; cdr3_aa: CASSPKSGTGAEKLFF
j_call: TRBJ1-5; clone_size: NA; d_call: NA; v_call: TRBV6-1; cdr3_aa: CASNDKQGLNQPQHF
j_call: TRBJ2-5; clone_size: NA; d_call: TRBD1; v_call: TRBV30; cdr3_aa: CAWAGTGDNQETQYF
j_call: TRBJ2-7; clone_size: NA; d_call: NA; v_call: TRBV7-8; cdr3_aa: CASSLARFYEQYF
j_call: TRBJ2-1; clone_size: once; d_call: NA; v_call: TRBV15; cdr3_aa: CATSRDRQSYNEQFF
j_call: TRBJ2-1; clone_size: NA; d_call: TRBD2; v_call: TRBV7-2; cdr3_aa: CASRAGADSYNEQFF
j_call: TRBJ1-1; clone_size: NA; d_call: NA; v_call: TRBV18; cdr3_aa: CASSVAVSDGNTEAFF
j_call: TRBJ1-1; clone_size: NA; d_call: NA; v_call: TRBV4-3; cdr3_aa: CASSQDGAWFTEAFF
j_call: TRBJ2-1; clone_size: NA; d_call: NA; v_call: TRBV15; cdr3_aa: CATSSPGLLGLNEQFF
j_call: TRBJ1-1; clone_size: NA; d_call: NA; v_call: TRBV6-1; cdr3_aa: CASSNLGGTEAFF
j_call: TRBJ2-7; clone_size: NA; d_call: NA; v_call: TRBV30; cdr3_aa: CAWRPESYEQYF
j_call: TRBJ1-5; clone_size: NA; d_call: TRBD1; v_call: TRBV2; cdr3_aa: CASSPDRENQPQHF
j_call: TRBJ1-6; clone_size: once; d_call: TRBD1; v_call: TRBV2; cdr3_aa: CASSGTGENSPLHF
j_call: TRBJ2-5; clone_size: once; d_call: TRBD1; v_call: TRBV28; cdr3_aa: CASSQGQGAVAETQYF
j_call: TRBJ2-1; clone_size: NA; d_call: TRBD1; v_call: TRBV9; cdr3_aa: CASSPRQGGLDEQFF
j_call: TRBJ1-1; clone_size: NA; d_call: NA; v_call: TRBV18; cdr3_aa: CASSPPSRREAFF
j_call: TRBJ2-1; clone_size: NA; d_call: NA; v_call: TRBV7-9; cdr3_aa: CASSDPGRHNEQFF
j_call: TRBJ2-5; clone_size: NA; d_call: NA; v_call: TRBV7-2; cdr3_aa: CASSLTGGETQYF
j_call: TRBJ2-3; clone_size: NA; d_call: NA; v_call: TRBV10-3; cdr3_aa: CAISESTRDTDTQYF
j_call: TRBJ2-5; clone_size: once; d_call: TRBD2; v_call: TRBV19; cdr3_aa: CASSTGLALVETQYF
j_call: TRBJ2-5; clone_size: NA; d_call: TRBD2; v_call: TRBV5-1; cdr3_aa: CASSLGTSPYQETQYF